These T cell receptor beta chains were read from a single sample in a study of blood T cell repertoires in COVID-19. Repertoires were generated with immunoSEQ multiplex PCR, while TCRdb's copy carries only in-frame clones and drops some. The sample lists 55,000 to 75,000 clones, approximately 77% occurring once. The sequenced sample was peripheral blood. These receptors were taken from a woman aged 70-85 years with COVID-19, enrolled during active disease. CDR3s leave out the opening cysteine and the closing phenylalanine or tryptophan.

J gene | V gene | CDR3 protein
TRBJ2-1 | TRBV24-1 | ATSDPPGYNEQF
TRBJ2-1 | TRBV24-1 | ATSRDSYNEQF
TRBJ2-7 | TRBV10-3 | AISRSGTGPSYEQY
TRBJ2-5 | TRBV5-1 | ASSLVASGAQETQY
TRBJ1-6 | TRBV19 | ASSTGPSNSPLH
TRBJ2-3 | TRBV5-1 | ASSLVGTGNTDTQY
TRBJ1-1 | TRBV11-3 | ASSPDGGREAF
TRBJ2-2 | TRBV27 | ASRPQGAVSGELF
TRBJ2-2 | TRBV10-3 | AIRTTGGAGAGELF
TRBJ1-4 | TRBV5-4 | ASSLQGAEKLF
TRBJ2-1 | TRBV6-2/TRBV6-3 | ASSYGLAGPNNEQF
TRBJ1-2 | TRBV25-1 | ASSAGQGRGYT
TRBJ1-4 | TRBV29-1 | SVGPGQIVATNEKLF
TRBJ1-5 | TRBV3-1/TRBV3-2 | ASSQDHRDQPQH
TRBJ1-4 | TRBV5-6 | ASSADRTFEKLF
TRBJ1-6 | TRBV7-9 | ASSLDGRENSPLH
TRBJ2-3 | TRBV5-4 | ASSLDAADTQY
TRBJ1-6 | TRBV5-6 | ASSWGENSSPLH
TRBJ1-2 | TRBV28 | ASSLPGQGHGYT
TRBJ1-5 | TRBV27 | ASSPWTGSGNQPQH
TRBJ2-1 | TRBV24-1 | ATSDGRGLRYNEQF
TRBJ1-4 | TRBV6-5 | ASSNPGQGNEKLF
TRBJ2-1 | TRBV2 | ASGGSGSSYNEQF
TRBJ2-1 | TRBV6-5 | ASRGRTVAYNEQF